One T cell receptor (beta chain) is described in this entry. This clone was recorded a few times. It lacks a known antigen. Base qualities are missing; no much larger clone stands one base away. Collaborating institutions collected whole blood in K2EDTA tubes following their own protocols. For TCRbeta analysis, collaborator samples were shipped as frozen whole blood, as isolated PBMCs, or as DNA extracted from either sample type. This specimen belongs to a study of blood T cell repertoires in COVID-19 (TCRdb year 2020). With regard to the full study: Samples from collaborators originated in the United States, Italy and Spain and spanned both the acute and convalescent phases of COVID-19. The material from the prospective study consisted of cDNA or gDNA derived from T cells, B-cell-depleted T cells, or PBMCs. The dataset comprised deeply sampled blood TCRbeta repertoires from subjects exposed to, actively infected with, or recovered from COVID-19. The repertoires were released in a freely available public database intended as a resource for research on the immune response to SARS-CoV-2. The samples were drawn from the first 160 participants of the ongoing ImmuneRACE study and from 1,254 subjects provided by 6 global collaborators. The sample metadata nearly always contained a de-identified subject ID, COVID-19 status, age in years and sex. Where available, HLA class I and class II types were obtained from metadata supplied by the sample provider rather than from assay-based typing. Overall study outcomes, separate from this receptor: The amount of clinical and demographic metadata varied by source and participant and was provided uncurated.

The CDR3 contains 17 residues, cysteine and phenylalanine counted. The read is trimmed to its CDR3 DNA, 51 bases read in frame from base 1. CDR1 and CDR2 are read off the germline V gene (reference sequence) as LNHNV and YYDKDF. Trimming takes 1 base off V and 3 bases off J; junction bases not matched to a gene: 4. TCRbeta CDR3 regions were amplified from genomic DNA using the immunoSEQ Assay, a bias-controlled multiplex PCR. The published analysis was carried out like this. The number of nucleated cells in each sample was estimated by amplification of reference gene primers within the assay. To quantify the absolute abundance of each unique TCRbeta CDR3 rearrangement, sequence reads were collapsed and filtered. Productive Simpson clonality was computed per sample as the square root of Simpson's diversity index over productive rearrangements. In its TCRdb copy, this immuneACCESS table keeps in-frame sequences only and misses some clones. Where compared with another copy, unresolved V genes explain less than half of these, and the others have no known cause. That table supplies the V and J calls and clone size; D and trimming were determined from the DNA. This sample lists 120,000 or so clones; 88% were detected once. The top ten clones comprise approximately 8.1% of the sample.

The sample was peripheral blood. This chain joins TRBV15 to TRBJ2-3; a stretch of 13 junction bases matches TRBD2. This clonotype originated in a man aged 50-60 years with acute or convalescent COVID-19. CDR3 region: CATSRGKLAGGTDTQYF. The DNA is TGTGCCACCAGCAGAGGAAAACTAGCGGGAGGGACAGATACGCAGTATTTT.